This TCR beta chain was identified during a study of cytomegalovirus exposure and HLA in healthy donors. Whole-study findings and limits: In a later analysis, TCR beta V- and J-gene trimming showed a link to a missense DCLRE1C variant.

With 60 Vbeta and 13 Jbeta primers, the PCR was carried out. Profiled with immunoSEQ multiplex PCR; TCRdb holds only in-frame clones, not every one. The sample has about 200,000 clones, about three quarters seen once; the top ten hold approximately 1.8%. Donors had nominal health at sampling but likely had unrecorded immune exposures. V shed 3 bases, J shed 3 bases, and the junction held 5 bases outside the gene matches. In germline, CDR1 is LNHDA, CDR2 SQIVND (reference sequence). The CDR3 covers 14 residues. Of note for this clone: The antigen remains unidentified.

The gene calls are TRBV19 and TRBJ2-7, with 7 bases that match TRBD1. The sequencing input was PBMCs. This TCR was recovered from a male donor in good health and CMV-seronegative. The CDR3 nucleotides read TGTGCCAGTAGTATGACAGGGTTAGGCTACGAGCAGTACTTC. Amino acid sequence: CASSMTGLGYEQYF.